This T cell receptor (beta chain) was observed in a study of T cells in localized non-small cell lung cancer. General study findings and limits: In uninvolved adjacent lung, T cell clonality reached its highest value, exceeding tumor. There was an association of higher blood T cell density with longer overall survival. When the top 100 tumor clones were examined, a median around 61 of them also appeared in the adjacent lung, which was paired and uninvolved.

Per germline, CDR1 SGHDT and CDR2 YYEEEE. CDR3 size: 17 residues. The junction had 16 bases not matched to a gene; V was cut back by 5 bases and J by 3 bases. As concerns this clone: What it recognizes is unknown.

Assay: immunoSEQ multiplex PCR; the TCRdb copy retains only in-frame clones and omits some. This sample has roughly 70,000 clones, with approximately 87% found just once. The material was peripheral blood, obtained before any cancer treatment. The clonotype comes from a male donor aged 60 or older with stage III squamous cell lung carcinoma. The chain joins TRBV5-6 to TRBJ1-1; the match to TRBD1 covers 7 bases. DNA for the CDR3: TGTGCCAGCAGGCACCTAGCTAGGGGGCGCGCGGACACTGAAGCTTTCTTT. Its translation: CASRHLARGRADTEAFF. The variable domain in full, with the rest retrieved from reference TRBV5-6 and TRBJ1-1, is DAGVTQSPTHLIKTRGQQVTLRCSPKSGHDTVSWYQQALGQGPQFIFQYYEEEERQRGNFPDRFSGHQFPNYSSELNVNALLLGDSALYLCASRHLARGRADTEAFFGQGTRLTVV.